This entry lists 13 T cell receptor beta chains sequenced from one sample in a study of PD-1 blockade in classical Hodgkin lymphoma. Libraries were prepared by immunoSEQ multiplex PCR; TCRdb keeps only in-frame clonotypes and omits some of them. This table has about 44,000 clones, roughly two thirds appearing once. Sample time point: cycle 4 day 1 (C4D1), after 6 weeks of nivolumab. Every patient had relapsed following autologous stem cell transplantation, and cohorts differed in brentuximab vedotin exposure. The source material was peripheral blood mononuclear cells (PBMCs), sampled before the fourth cycle of nivolumab. The source is a human donor with classical Hodgkin lymphoma.

The chain carries TRBV30 and TRBJ1-1; D uncertain. V dropped 0 bases and J dropped 2 bases, with 7 bases sitting between them. This CDR3 is built from 13 residues. Germline CDR1 is GTSNPN and CDR2 is SVGIG (reference sequence). CDR3 coding DNA: TGTGCCTGGAGTGTCTTACCTAACACTGAAGCTTTCTTT. Translation gives CAWSVLPNTEAFF.

The chain carries TRBV28 and TRBJ2-7; D assignment may be TRBD1 or TRBD2 (6 bases each). The germline V and J ends were trimmed by 7 bases and 3 bases, with 16 bases remaining between them. The CDR3 extends over 14 amino acids. Germline V gene lookup returns CDR1 MDHEN and CDR2 SYDVKM. The CDR3 reads CASTSPGAVYEQYF. The CDR3 DNA is TGTGCCAGCACCAGCCCGGGGGCCGTCTACGAGCAGTACTTC.

This clone is a singleton in its sample. The gene calls are TRBV25-1 and TRBJ2-3; D tentatively fits TRBD1 or TRBD2 (5 bases each). The CDR3 loop spans 14 amino acids. Germline CDR1 reads MGHDK; CDR2 reads SYGVNS. Trimming pared 6 bases from V and 3 bases from J, leaving 13 bases between. For the CDR3, the DNA is TGTGCCAGCAGGGATGGGGGAAGGACAGATACGCAGTATTTT. Protein product: CASRDGGRTDTQYF.

This clone has only a few counts. The rearrangement joins TRBV7-9 to TRBJ1-6, with TRBD1 matching 8 bases. The CDR3 totals 17 residues. CDR1 and CDR2 (germline): SEHNR, FQNEAQ (reference sequence). Germline trimming cut 5 bases from V and 7 bases from J; bases unmatched to any gene: 13. The CDR3 coding sequence is TGTGCCAGCAGCCGACAACCTATAGACAGGGGAAATTCACCCCTCCACTTT. Its protein product is CASSRQPIDRGNSPLHF.

This sequence joins TRBV29-1 and TRBJ2-7, with 8 nucleotides matching TRBD1. V was pared by 6 bases and J by 5 bases, with 9 bases of the junction left unmatched. The CDR3 length is 13 residues. Germline-derived CDR1 and CDR2 are SQVTM and ANQGSEA. The CDR3 protein is CSVPGQGFNEQYF. The CDR3 DNA sequence: TGCAGCGTACCCGGACAGGGCTTCAACGAGCAGTACTTC.

This rearrangement joins TRBV30 to TRBJ1-5, with 9 bases identical to TRBD1. CDR1 and CDR2 (germline): GTSNPN, SVGIG (reference sequence). CDR3 length: 15 amino acids. Germline trimming cut 4 bases from V and 3 bases from J; bases unmatched to any gene: 7. The CDR3 DNA reads as TGTGCCTGGAACCTACAGGGGGCTTCCAATCAGCCCCAGCATTTT. The encoded protein is CAWNLQGASNQPQHF. The full variable domain, in which reference TRBV30 and TRBJ1-5 provide the parts outside the CDR3, is SQTIHQWPATLVQPVGSPLSLECTVEGTSNPNLYWYRQAAGRGLQLLFYSVGIGQISSEVPQNLSASRPQDRQFILSSKKLLLSDSGFYLCAWNLQGASNQPQHFGDGTRLSIL.

The chain is built from TRBV28 and TRBJ2-7; 7 bases agree with TRBD1. CDR1 and CDR2 (germline): MDHEN, SYDVKM. The CDR3 consists of 13 residues. V gave up 2 bases and J gave up 9 bases; unmatched junction bases: 7. The CDR3 protein is CASSLTGVAAQYF. DNA for the CDR3: TGTGCCAGCAGTTTAACAGGGGTTGCAGCGCAGTACTTC.

The chain employs TRBV7-9 and TRBJ1-3; no firm D call. CDR1 is SEHNR and CDR2 is FQNEAQ in the germline V gene (reference sequence). The ends were cut back, 7 bases at V and 0 bases at J, with 25 bases in the middle. This CDR3 comprises 19 residues. Written as DNA, the CDR3 is TGTGCCAGCACCCCGACACAGCATCGCGGCGAGTCCTCTGGAAACACCATATATTTT. It codes for CASTPTQHRGESSGNTIYF.

This clone was detected only a few times. The CDR3 reads CASSLANRGLNEKLFF. For the CDR3, the DNA is TGTGCCAGCAGCTTAGCGAACAGGGGGCTAAATGAAAAACTGTTTTTT. The chain employs TRBV7-9 and TRBJ1-4, with 9 bases aligning to TRBD1. Per germline, CDR1 SEHNR and CDR2 FQNEAQ (reference sequence). This CDR3 is built from 16 residues. J was trimmed by 5 bases and V by 0 bases; bases with no gene match: 4.

The chain joins TRBV10-1 to TRBJ1-1; possible D gene TRBD1, 6 bases. CDR3 length equals 13 residues. V lost 5 bases, J lost 7 bases, and 14 bases lay in between. CDR1 and CDR2 (germline): WNHNN, SYGVQD (reference sequence). Written as DNA, the CDR3 is TGCGCCAGCAGTCCCTCCAGGGGCGTTGAAGCTTTCTTT. This sequence encodes CASSPSRGVEAFF.

The V and J genes are TRBV5-6 and TRBJ2-7; 11 nucleotides line up with TRBD2. This CDR3 region has 14 residues. Trimming took 2 bases from V and 2 from J; bases not matched to a gene: 0. The germline CDR1 and CDR2 sequences are SGHDT and YYEEEE. CDR3 DNA sequence: TGTGCCAGCAGCTTTAGCGGGGGGGCCTACGAGCAGTACTTC. Translating it yields CASSFSGGAYEQYF.

The J gene is TRBJ2-1, the V gene TRBV4-3, with D perhaps assigned TRBD1 or TRBD2 (5 bases each). Germline V gives CDR1 LGHNA, CDR2 YSLEER. This CDR3 is 16 amino acids long. The ends were cut back, 4 bases at V and 4 bases at J, with 17 bases in the middle. CDR3: CASSRMGDHEYNEQFF. The CDR3 DNA follows: TGCGCCAGCAGCCGAATGGGGGACCACGAATACAATGAGCAGTTCTTC.

V usage is TRBV18 and J usage is TRBJ1-2; TRBD1 aligns across 12 bases. The CDR3 is made up of 16 amino acids. CDR1 and CDR2 (germline): KGHSH, LQKENI. With V trimmed by 3 bases and J by 3 bases, 5 bases remained unmatched. The CDR3 loop is CASSPLGTGGDYGYTF. DNA for the CDR3: TGTGCCAGCTCACCTCTCGGGACAGGGGGCGACTATGGCTACACCTTC.